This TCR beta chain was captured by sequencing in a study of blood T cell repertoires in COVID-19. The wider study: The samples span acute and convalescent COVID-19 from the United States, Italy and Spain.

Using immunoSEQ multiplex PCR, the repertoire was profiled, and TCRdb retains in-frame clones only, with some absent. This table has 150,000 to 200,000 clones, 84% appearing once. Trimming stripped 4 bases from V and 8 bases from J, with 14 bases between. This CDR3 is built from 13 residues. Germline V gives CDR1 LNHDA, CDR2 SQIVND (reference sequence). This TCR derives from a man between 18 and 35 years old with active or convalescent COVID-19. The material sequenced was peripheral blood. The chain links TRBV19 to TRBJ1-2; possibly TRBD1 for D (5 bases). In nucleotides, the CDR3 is TGTGCCAGTAGTAGCCGACAGTTCTTGGGCTACACCTTC. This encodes CASSSRQFLGYTF.